The clone carrying this TCR beta chain was detected only a few times. No antigen is known for it. Primed by a sample-barcoded 5' primer and a J-beta primer mix, a second PCR proceeded for roughly 7 to 11 cycles. TCRdb passed the 5' RACE reads through MiXCR, listing each CDR3 protein once. The table lists about 1.5 million distinct CDR3 sequences, under 55% of them singletons. These data belong to a study of blood T cells in healthy people across ages. The wider study: About one barcoded beta molecule per two T cells was the capture yield of template switching.

J gave up 4 bases and V 6 bases, and 8 bases lay outside the gene matches. Germline V gives CDR1 SQVTM, CDR2 ANQGSEA. CDR3 length equals 14 residues. Findings and limits, study-wide: It was held that diversity estimates obtained from one million T cells represented underestimates.

This chain connects TRBV29-1 to TRBJ2-3, with 9 bases aligning to TRBD2. The receptor comes from a woman in her late teens or twenties in good health. The sequenced material came from blood. The CDR3 sequence: CSVDAGGPADTQYF. The CDR3 DNA is TGCAGCGTGGACGCGGGAGGGCCGGCAGATACGCAGTATTTT.